The 14 T cell receptor beta chains given below trace back to one sample, sequenced in a study of blood T cell repertoires in COVID-19. The protocol was immunoSEQ multiplex PCR, while the TCRdb copy is restricted to in-frame clones and leaves out a portion. The sample gives around 200,000 clones, approximately 80% of which show up once; roughly 8.7% is in the top ten. The material sequenced was PBMCs or T cells enriched from blood (not recorded which). These receptors originate from a man aged 35 to 55 who had recovered from COVID-19.

V usage is TRBV3-1 (or the pseudogene TRBV3-2) and J usage is TRBJ1-6; 9 bases are a match to TRBD1. V trimming: 4 bases; J trimming: 6 bases; junction bases outside the gene matches: 4. The CDR3 contains 15 residues. CDR1 and CDR2 from the germline V gene are LGHDT and YNNKEL (reference sequence). CDR3 protein: CASSPSGQGNSPLHF. The CDR3 DNA is TGTGCCAGCAGCCCGTCGGGACAGGGTAATTCACCCCTCCACTTT.

This chain joins TRBV4-1 and TRBJ2-3; TRBD1 is a possible D gene (5 bases). This CDR3 has 14 residues. Germline loops: CDR1 MGHRA, CDR2 YSYEKL. V was shortened by 5 bases and J by 0 bases, with 9 bases between the two germline ends. CDR3 nucleotides: TGCGCCAGCAGCAATAGGGGTAGCACAGATACGCAGTATTTT. Translated, it gives CASSNRGSTDTQYF.

The chain couples TRBV19 to TRBJ1-1; a possible D gene is TRBD1 (6 bases). Germline V gene lookup returns CDR1 LNHDA and CDR2 SQIVND (reference sequence). V lost 2 bases to trimming and J lost 4 bases, with 17 bases between them. The CDR3 loop spans 16 amino acids. CDR3 in DNA: TGTGCCAGTAGTATAAGGGGGACGATATGGGCCACTGAAGCTTTCTTT. Amino acid sequence: CASSIRGTIWATEAFF.

The chain combines TRBV3-1 (or the pseudogene TRBV3-2) with TRBJ2-5; a weak D match, TRBD2 (5 bases). In germline, CDR1 is LGHDT, CDR2 YNNKEL (reference sequence). Trimming pared 3 bases from V and 3 bases from J, leaving 11 bases between. This CDR3 region has 14 residues. The CDR3 nucleotides are TGTGCCAGCAGCCACCCAAGCGGTGAAGAGACCCAGTACTTC. This encodes CASSHPSGEETQYF.

The CDR3 DNA follows: TGCAGTGCTAGTGATGGGCGCGAGCAGTACTTC. Its protein is CSASDGREQYF. The genes are TRBV20-1 and TRBJ2-7; D gene uncertain. The V end was cut by 3 bases, the J end by 6 bases, with 9 bases between. Germline V gives CDR1 DFQATT, CDR2 SNEGSKA (reference sequence). This CDR3 is 11 amino acids long.

The CDR3 is CASSYSTGPYQPQHF. CDR3 in DNA: TGTGCCAGCAGTTACTCGACAGGGCCGTATCAGCCCCAGCATTTT. The V and J genes are TRBV6-6 and TRBJ1-5, with TRBD1 matching 7 bases. The J segment lost 5 bases and the V segment lost 0 bases, leaving 4 bases of the junction unmatched. The CDR3 sequence is 15 residues long. Germline lookup yields CDR1 MNHNY and CDR2 SVGAGI (reference sequence).

Many counts were recorded for this clone. This chain uses TRBV6-1 with TRBJ1-1, with D hard to call. CDR1 and CDR2 (germline): MNHNS, SASEGT. This CDR3 has 13 residues. V was shortened by 1 base and J by 4 bases, with 7 bases between the two germline ends. This CDR3 reads CASSEVRGTEAFF. CDR3 nucleotide sequence: TGTGCCAGCAGTGAAGTACGGGGCACTGAAGCTTTCTTT.

This chain connects TRBV7-9 to TRBJ2-5, with 12 bases matching TRBD2. V trimming: 1 base; J trimming: 6 bases; junction bases outside the gene matches: 6. The CDR3 spans 16 residues. Per the germline V gene, CDR1 is SEHNR and CDR2 is FQNEAQ (reference sequence). The CDR3 loop reads CASSLETSGGSKTQYF. CDR3 coding DNA: TGTGCCAGCAGCTTAGAAACTAGCGGGGGGAGTAAGACCCAGTACTTC.

This sequence joins TRBV19 and TRBJ2-3, with TRBD2 matching 12 bases. There are 13 residues in the CDR3. V dropped 7 bases and J dropped 8; count of bases not matched to a gene: 4. Germline CDR1 LNHDA, CDR2 SQIVND (reference sequence). The DNA for the CDR3 is TGTGCCAGTAAGACTAGCGGGGGAGCTACGCAGTATTTT. Translating it yields CASKTSGGATQYF.

The gene calls are TRBV28 and TRBJ1-1; 10 positions agree with TRBD1. Germline V gene data show CDR1 as MDHEN and CDR2 as SYDVKM. This CDR3 region has 17 residues. V lost 3 bases and J lost 1; bases outside the gene matches: 8. The CDR3 reads CASSFRTGGRGNTEAFF. The CDR3 DNA follows: TGTGCCAGCAGTTTCAGGACAGGGGGGCGCGGGAACACTGAAGCTTTCTTT. The full variable domain, in which reference TRBV28 and TRBJ1-1 provide the parts outside the CDR3, is DVKVTQSSRYLVKRTGEKVFLECVQDMDHENMFWYRQDPGLGLRLIYFSYDVKMKEKGDIPEGYSVSREKKERFSLILESASTNQTSMYLCASSFRTGGRGNTEAFFGQGTRLTVV.

The chain carries TRBV30 and TRBJ2-3, with TRBD2 matching over 9 bases. The V gene end was trimmed by 0 bases and the J gene end by 2 bases; junction bases not matched to a gene: 6. The CDR3 runs 16 residues. Per germline, CDR1 GTSNPN and CDR2 SVGIG (reference sequence). The CDR3 DNA follows: TGTGCCTGGAGTGTATTGAGCGGGGGGTTCACAGATACGCAGTATTTT. This gives the protein CAWSVLSGGFTDTQYF.

The chain is built from TRBV4-1 and TRBJ1-2; D is ambiguous. Trimming stripped 1 base from V and 2 bases from J, with 11 bases between. From germline, CDR1 is MGHRA and CDR2 YSYEKL. This CDR3 has 15 residues. CDR3 DNA: TGCGCCAGCAGCCAAGCACAGTATCCAAACTATGGCTACACCTTC. Its protein product is CASSQAQYPNYGYTF.

This clone occurred once. This rearrangement joins TRBV29-1 to TRBJ1-4; D unresolved. The CDR3 has 11 residues. Trimming shortened V by 6 bases and J by 7 bases, and 9 bases separated the two germline ends. Per the germline V gene, CDR1 is SQVTM and CDR2 is ANQGSEA. The CDR3 DNA follows: TGCAGCGTGCGGGGAGGTGAAAAACTGTTTTTT. Encoded protein: CSVRGGEKLFF.

This sequence joins TRBV10-1 and TRBJ1-1; maybe TRBD1 (6 bases). Germline loops: CDR1 WNHNN, CDR2 SYGVQD (reference sequence). V was pared by 8 bases and J by 1 base, with 17 bases between. The CDR3 has 15 residues. The chain's CDR3 is CASSPGRGSNTEAFF. The CDR3 DNA follows: TGCGCCAGCTCCCCCGGTAGGGGGTCGAACACTGAAGCTTTCTTT.